Below, 23 T cell receptor beta chains from the same sample are listed, as sequenced in a study of human T cells and chemical hapten exposure. One entry per CDR3 protein, called by TCRdb with MiXCR from the RACE reads. The repertoire holds tens of thousands of distinct CDR3 sequences, with about 4.5% as singletons. Time point of the sample: healthy volunteer bleed at 2 weeks. Unfractionated whole blood was the source from which total RNA was extracted. The sequencing input was whole blood. The source is a human donor in good health. Some clones in this sample may be carry-over from other donors' samples.

The chain combines TRBV9 with TRBJ1-1, with D uncertain. The CDR3 loop spans 12 amino acids. Germline values: CDR1 SGDLS, CDR2 YYNGEE. V was pared by 4 bases and J by 5 bases, with 9 bases between. The CDR3 nucleotides read TGTGCCAGCAGCTACCCACCGACTGAAGCTTTCTTT. This encodes CASSYPPTEAFF.

This clonotype occurred many times. CDR3 sequence: CASSFLLGSYGYTF. The CDR3 region has the DNA TGTGCCAGCAGTTTCTTACTTGGATCCTATGGCTACACCTTC. The chain carries TRBV28 and TRBJ1-2; D unclear. This CDR3 contains 14 residues. V dropped 3 bases and J dropped 4 bases, with 12 bases sitting between them. The germline V gene encodes CDR1 MDHEN and CDR2 SYDVKM.

The V and J genes are TRBV5-5 and TRBJ1-5; unclear D gene. The CDR3 sequence is 15 residues long. The V end lost 1 base, the J end lost 0 bases, and 8 bases lay between the germline ends. In germline, CDR1 is SGHKS, CDR2 YYEKEE (reference sequence). The CDR3 bases are TGTGCCAGCAGCTTGTCGGTTAATAGCAATCAGCCCCAGCATTTT. As protein: CASSLSVNSNQPQHF. Full variable domain (remainder filled in from reference TRBV5-5 and TRBJ1-5): DAGVTQSPTHLIKTRGQQVTLRCSPISGHKSVSWYQQVLGQGPQFIFQYYEKEERGRGNFPDRFSARQFPNYSSELNVNALLLGDSALYLCASSLSVNSNQPQHFGDGTRLSIL.

This clonotype was picked up many times. The V call is TRBV7-8, the J call TRBJ1-2; D is ambiguous. The length of the CDR3 is 16 residues. Looked up from germline, CDR1 is SGHVS and CDR2 is FQNEAQ. V lost 5 bases, J lost 4 bases, and 20 bases lay in between. CDR3 in amino acids: CASSPTIGSRSYGYTF. The CDR3 DNA is TGTGCCAGCAGCCCTACTATTGGCTCTAGATCCTATGGCTACACCTTC.

This clonotype was counted many times. The chain joins TRBV29-1 to TRBJ2-3; the D call may be TRBD1 or TRBD2 (6 bases each). V gave up 4 bases and J gave up 2 bases, with 22 bases separating them. Germline loops: CDR1 SQVTM, CDR2 ANQGSEA. The CDR3 is 17 amino acids. CDR3 in amino acids: CSVGGPLGGSNTDTQYF. In nucleotides, the CDR3 is TGCAGCGTTGGGGGGCCCTTGGGGGGCAGTAACACAGATACGCAGTATTTT.

This clonotype was counted ten times or more. The chain carries TRBV12-3 or TRBV12-4 and TRBJ1-5; D is unclear. Trimming removed 3 bases from V and 4 bases from J, with 7 bases in between. This CDR3 is 13 amino acids long. The CDR3 spells CASSFRVNQPQHF. In DNA, the CDR3 is TGTGCCAGCAGTTTCCGGGTTAATCAGCCCCAGCATTTT.

Comment on this clonotype: A much larger clone sits a single nucleotide away, making a read error possible. The chain recombines TRBV4-1 with TRBJ1-1, with D unclear. The V end lost 8 bases, the J end lost 4 bases, and 17 bases lay between the germline ends. The CDR3 extends over 14 amino acids. Germline CDR1 reads MGHRA; CDR2 reads YSYEKL. The CDR3 DNA sequence: TGCGCCAGCTCTCCCGACGGATATTGCACTGAAGCTTTCTTT. Translation gives CASSPDGYCTEAFF.

In the case of this clonotype: Given a much more abundant clone one base away, this may be a read error. The CDR3 DNA reads TGTGCGAGGGGGGCTCCCGGTTCAGATACGCAGTATTTT. This codes for CARGAPGSDTQYF. The chain employs TRBV2 and TRBJ2-3; D could derive from TRBD1 or TRBD2 (6 bases each). CDR1 SNHLY and CDR2 FYNNEI come from the germline V gene. The CDR3 extends over 13 amino acids.

There are many counts of this clonotype. The rearrangement links TRBV28 to TRBJ2-2; 11 bases are shared with TRBD2. This CDR3 comprises 18 residues. Germline values: CDR1 MDHEN, CDR2 SYDVKM. V was pared by 11 bases and J by 0 bases, with 14 bases of the junction left unmatched. CDR3 nucleotide sequence: TGTGCCGTATCCTACGGACTAGCGGGCCCATCGAACACCGGGGAGCTGTTTTTT. Translating gives CAVSYGLAGPSNTGELFF.

This clonotype showed up many times. This sequence joins TRBV29-1 and TRBJ1-2; 11 bases are a match to TRBD1. This CDR3 spans 13 amino acids. Per germline, CDR1 SQVTM and CDR2 ANQGSEA. The V gene end was trimmed by 4 bases and the J gene end by 3 bases; junction bases not matched to a gene: 1. The CDR3 bases are TGCAGCGTTGGGACAGGGGGCCACTATGGCTACACCTTC. Its protein is CSVGTGGHYGYTF. The variable domain in full, with the rest retrieved from reference TRBV29-1 and TRBJ1-2, is SAVISQKPSRDICQRGTSLTIQCQVDSQVTMMFWYRQQPGQSLTLIATANQGSEATYESGFVIDKFPISRPNLTFSTLTVSNMSPEDSSIYLCSVGTGGHYGYTFGSGTRLTVV.

This clonotype was detected many times. The chain couples TRBV12-5 to TRBJ2-1; possible D gene TRBD1, 5 bases. The CDR3 is 15 amino acids. The germline gives CDR1 LGHNT, CDR2 FRNRAP. The V and J ends lost 2 bases and 0 bases respectively, with 8 bases between them. The CDR3 DNA reads TGTGCTAGTGGTTTGCAGGGTAGCTCCTACAATGAGCAGTTCTTC. Amino acid sequence: CASGLQGSSYNEQFF.

Concerning this clonotype: At one end the junction does not follow the germline gene, possibly because of a read error. This rearrangement joins TRBV6-5 to TRBJ1-2; D may be TRBD1 (6 bases). CDR1 is MNHEY, CDR2 SVGAGI, per germline. The CDR3 loop spans 14 amino acids. The DNA of the CDR3 is TGTGACAGCAGGGCACAGGGTTCCAACTATGGCTACACCTTC. It codes for CDSRAQGSNYGYTF.

This chain joins TRBV5-1 and TRBJ1-6, with D maybe TRBD1 (5 bases). The germline gives CDR1 SGHRS, CDR2 YFSETQ. With 2 bases removed from V and 6 bases from J, the gap between germline ends came to 9 bases. The CDR3 is 14 amino acids. The chain's CDR3 is CASSLGETNSPLHF. The CDR3 DNA is TGCGCCAGCAGCTTAGGGGAGACTAATTCACCCCTCCACTTT.

The chain carries TRBV27 and TRBJ2-5, with 7 bases matching TRBD1. The germline V gene has CDR1 MNHEY and CDR2 SMNVEV (reference sequence). Trimming took 4 bases from V and 5 from J; bases not matched to a gene: 7. This CDR3 spans 14 amino acids. The CDR3 sequence is CASSSTQGLETQYF. CDR3 DNA sequence: TGTGCCAGCAGTTCTACACAGGGGCTGGAGACCCAGTACTTC.

In this sample, this clonotype turned up many times. V is TRBV27 and J is TRBJ2-7; a weak D match, TRBD1 (5 bases). V lost 2 bases, J lost 2 bases, and 10 bases lay in between. The CDR3 extends over 14 amino acids. CDR1 MNHEY and CDR2 SMNVEV come from the germline V gene (reference sequence). The CDR3 protein is CASSLIGAAYEQYF. For the CDR3, the DNA is TGTGCCAGCAGTTTAATAGGGGCCGCCTACGAGCAGTACTTC.

About this clonotype itself: A much larger clone lies one base from this, so it may be a read error. The rearrangement links TRBV7-9 to TRBJ1-1, with D possibly TRBD1 on 6 matching bases. Germline CDR1 reads SEHNR; CDR2 reads FQNEAQ (reference sequence). The V end lost 1 base, the J end lost 7 bases, and 16 bases lay between the germline ends. The CDR3 loop spans 15 amino acids. The CDR3: CASSLGTGSSNEAFF. CDR3 nucleotide sequence: TGTGCCAGCAGCTTAGGCACAGGGTCGAGCAATGAAGCTTTCTTT.

This clonotype was seen at least ten times. The chain has TRBV5-1 and TRBJ2-4; 7 bases map to TRBD1. This CDR3 comprises 17 residues. The J segment lost 5 bases and the V segment lost 3 bases, leaving 14 bases of the junction unmatched. Looked up from germline, CDR1 is SGHRS and CDR2 is YFSETQ. CDR3 amino acids: CASSWGSSAQGENIQYF. The CDR3 nucleotides are TGCGCCAGCAGCTGGGGGAGCTCTGCGCAGGGGGAAAACATTCAGTACTTC.

This clonotype was observed at least ten times. This rearrangement joins TRBV7-3 to TRBJ2-3, with TRBD2 matching over 9 bases. Trimming took 3 bases from V and 4 from J; bases not matched to a gene: 2. CDR3 size: 14 residues. Germline V gene sequence: CDR1 SGHTA, CDR2 FQGTGA. The CDR3 region has the DNA TGTGCCAGCAGCTTTAGCGGGAGCGCAGATACGCAGTATTTT. Translating it yields CASSFSGSADTQYF.

The chain links TRBV28 to TRBJ2-7; 10 nucleotides agree with TRBD1. This CDR3 is 15 amino acids long. The V gene end was trimmed by 5 bases and the J gene end by 2 bases; junction bases not matched to a gene: 6. Germline V gene lookup returns CDR1 MDHEN and CDR2 SYDVKM. CDR3 residues: CASSHPGTGAYEQYF. CDR3 bases: TGTGCCAGCAGTCACCCCGGGACAGGGGCCTACGAGCAGTACTTC.

The V gene is TRBV10-3, the J gene TRBJ2-3; 7 bases map to TRBD2. V was pared by 6 bases and J by 5 bases, with 5 bases of the junction left unmatched. The CDR3 loop spans 13 amino acids. Germline assignment: CDR1 ENHRY and CDR2 SYGVKD. CDR3: CAIRAGVGDTQYF. The CDR3, as DNA: TGTGCCATCAGGGCGGGAGTAGGAGATACGCAGTATTTT.

This chain joins TRBV28 and TRBJ2-3; D remains ambiguous. The CDR3 runs to 13 residues. Germline CDR1 is MDHEN and CDR2 is SYDVKM. Trimming took off 5 bases at V and 11 bases at J, with 17 bases between the two ends. The CDR3 here is CASSLPRPREQYF. In nucleotides, the CDR3 is TGTGCCAGCAGTCTCCCTCGGCCTCGAGAGCAGTATTTT.

Only a few counts were recorded for this clonotype. The chain uses TRBV12-3 or TRBV12-4 and TRBJ1-1; a possible D gene is TRBD1 (6 bases). There are 17 residues in the CDR3. Trimming removed 4 bases from V and 3 bases from J, with 21 bases in between. As DNA, the CDR3 is TGTGCCAGCAGTTCGCCGTTGTGGGGGGGCGCTTACACTGAAGCTTTCTTT. This encodes CASSSPLWGGAYTEAFF.

This chain uses TRBV7-9 with TRBJ2-7, with D uncertain. V shed 2 bases and J shed 2 bases, with 10 bases lying between them. This CDR3 is 14 amino acids long. Germline CDR1 and CDR2: SEHNR and FQNEAQ (reference sequence). The CDR3 is CASSLHRHPYEQYF. For the CDR3, the DNA is TGTGCCAGCAGCTTACACCGACACCCCTACGAGCAGTACTTC.